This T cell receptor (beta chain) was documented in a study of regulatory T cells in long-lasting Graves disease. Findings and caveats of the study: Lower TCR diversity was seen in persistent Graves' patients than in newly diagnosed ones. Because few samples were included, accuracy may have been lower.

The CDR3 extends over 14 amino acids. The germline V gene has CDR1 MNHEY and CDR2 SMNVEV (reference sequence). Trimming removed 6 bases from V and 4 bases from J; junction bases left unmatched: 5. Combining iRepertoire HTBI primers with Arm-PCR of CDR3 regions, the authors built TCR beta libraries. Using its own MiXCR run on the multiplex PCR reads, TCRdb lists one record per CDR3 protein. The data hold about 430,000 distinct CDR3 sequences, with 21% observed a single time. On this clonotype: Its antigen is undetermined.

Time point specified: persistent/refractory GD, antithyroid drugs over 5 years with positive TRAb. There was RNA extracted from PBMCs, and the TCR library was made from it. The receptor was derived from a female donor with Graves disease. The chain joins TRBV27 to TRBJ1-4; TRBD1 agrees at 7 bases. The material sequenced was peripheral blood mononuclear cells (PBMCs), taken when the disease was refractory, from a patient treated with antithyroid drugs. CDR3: CASRGTALNEKLFF. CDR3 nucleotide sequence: TGTGCCAGCAGAGGGACAGCCCTTAATGAAAAACTGTTTTTT.